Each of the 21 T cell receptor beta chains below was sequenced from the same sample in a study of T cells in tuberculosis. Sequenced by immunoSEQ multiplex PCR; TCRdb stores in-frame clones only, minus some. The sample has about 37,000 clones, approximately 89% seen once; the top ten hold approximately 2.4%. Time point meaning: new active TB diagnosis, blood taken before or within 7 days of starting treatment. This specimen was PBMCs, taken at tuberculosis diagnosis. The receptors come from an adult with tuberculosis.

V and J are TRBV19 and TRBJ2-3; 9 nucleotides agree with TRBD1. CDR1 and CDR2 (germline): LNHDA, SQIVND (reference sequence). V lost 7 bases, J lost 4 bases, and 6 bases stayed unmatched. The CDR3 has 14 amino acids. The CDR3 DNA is TGTGCCAGTATGGAACAGGGGGCATCAGATACGCAGTATTTT. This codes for CASMEQGASDTQYF.

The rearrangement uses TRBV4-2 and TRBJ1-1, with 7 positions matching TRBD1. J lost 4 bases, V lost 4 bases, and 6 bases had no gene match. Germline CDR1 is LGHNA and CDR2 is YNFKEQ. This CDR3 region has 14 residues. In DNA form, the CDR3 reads TGTGCCAGCAGCCGGGACAGTTATTCCACTGAAGCTTTCTTT. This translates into CASSRDSYSTEAFF.

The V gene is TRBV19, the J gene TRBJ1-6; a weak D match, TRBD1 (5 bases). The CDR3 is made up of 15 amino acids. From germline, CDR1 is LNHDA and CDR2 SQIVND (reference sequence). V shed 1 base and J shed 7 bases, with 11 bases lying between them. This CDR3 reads CASSIGARGNSPLHF. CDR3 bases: TGTGCCAGTAGTATAGGGGCGCGGGGGAATTCACCCCTCCACTTT.

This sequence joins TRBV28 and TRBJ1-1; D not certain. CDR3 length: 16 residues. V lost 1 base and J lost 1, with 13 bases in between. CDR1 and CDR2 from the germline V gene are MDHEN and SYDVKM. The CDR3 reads CASSLSVDWANTEAFF. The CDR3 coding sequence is TGTGCCAGCAGTTTATCGGTGGATTGGGCGAACACTGAAGCTTTCTTT.

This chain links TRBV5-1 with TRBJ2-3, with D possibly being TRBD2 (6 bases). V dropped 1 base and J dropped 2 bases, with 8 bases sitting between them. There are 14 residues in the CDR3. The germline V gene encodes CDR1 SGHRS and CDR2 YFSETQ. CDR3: CASSLWDSTDTQYF. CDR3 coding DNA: TGCGCCAGCAGCTTGTGGGACTCCACAGATACGCAGTATTTT. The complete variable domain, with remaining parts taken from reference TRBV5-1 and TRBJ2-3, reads KAGVTQTPRYLIKTRGQQVTLSCSPISGHRSVSWYQQTPGQGLQFLFEYFSETQRNKGNFPGRFSGRQFSNSRSEMNVSTLELGDSALYLCASSLWDSTDTQYFGPGTRLTVL.

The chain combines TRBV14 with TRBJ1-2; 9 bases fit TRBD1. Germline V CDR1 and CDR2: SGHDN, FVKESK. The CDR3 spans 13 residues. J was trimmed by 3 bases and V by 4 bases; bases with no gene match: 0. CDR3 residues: CASSRDRDYGYTF. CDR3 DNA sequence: TGTGCCAGCAGCCGGGACAGGGACTATGGCTACACCTTC.

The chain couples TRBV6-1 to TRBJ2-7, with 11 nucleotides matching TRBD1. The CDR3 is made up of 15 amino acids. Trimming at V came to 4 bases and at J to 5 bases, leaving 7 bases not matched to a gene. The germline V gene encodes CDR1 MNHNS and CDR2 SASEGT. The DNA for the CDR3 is TGTGCCAGCAGTGGGACAGGGGGCGCGTCCGACGAGCAGTACGTC. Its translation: CASSGTGGASDEQYV.

The CDR3 here is CASGALAGEYNEQFF. The DNA for the CDR3 is TGCGCCAGCGGGGCCCTAGCGGGGGAATACAATGAGCAGTTCTTC. The chain has TRBV10-2 and TRBJ2-1, with 10 bases identical to TRBD2. CDR1 and CDR2 from the germline V gene are WSHSY and SAAADI. V was pared by 8 bases and J by 4 bases, with 8 bases of the junction left unmatched. This CDR3 region has 15 residues.

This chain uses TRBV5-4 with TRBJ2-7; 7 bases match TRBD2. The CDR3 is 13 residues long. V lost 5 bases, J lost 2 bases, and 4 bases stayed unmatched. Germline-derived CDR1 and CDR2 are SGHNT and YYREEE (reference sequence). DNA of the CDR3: TGTGCCAGCAGTCAAAGCGGGGCCTACGAGCAGTACGTC. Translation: CASSQSGAYEQYV.

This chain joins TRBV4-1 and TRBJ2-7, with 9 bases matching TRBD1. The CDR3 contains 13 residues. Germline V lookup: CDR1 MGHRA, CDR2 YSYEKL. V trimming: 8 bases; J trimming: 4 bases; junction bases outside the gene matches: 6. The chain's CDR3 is CASGRDRAYEQYF. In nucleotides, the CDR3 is TGCGCCAGCGGACGGGACAGGGCATACGAGCAGTACTTC.

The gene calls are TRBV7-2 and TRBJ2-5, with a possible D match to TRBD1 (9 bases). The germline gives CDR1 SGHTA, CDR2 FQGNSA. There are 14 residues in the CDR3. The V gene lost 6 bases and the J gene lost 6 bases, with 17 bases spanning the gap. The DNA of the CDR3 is TGTGCCAGCAGTCCGGGGGGGACAGGGAAGACCCAGTACTTC. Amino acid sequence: CASSPGGTGKTQYF.

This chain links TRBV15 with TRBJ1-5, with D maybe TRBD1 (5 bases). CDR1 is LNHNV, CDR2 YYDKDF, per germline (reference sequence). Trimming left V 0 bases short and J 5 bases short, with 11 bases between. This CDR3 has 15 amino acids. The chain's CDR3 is CATSRDWGTHQPQHF. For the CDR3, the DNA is TGTGCCACCAGCAGAGATTGGGGGACTCATCAGCCCCAGCATTTT.

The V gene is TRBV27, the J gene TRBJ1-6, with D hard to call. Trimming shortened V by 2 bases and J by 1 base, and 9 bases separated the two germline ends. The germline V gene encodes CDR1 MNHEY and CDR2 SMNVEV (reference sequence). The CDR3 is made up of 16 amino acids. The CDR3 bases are TGTGCCAGCAGTTTACGACCGGGGTCCTATAATTCACCCCTCCACTTT. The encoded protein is CASSLRPGSYNSPLHF.

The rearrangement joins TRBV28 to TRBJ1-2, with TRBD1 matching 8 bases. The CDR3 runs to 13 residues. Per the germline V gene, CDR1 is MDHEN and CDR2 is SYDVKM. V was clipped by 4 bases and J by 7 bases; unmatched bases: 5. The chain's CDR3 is CASSSGTGGGYTF. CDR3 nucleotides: TGTGCCAGCAGTTCTGGAACAGGGGGTGGCTACACCTTC.

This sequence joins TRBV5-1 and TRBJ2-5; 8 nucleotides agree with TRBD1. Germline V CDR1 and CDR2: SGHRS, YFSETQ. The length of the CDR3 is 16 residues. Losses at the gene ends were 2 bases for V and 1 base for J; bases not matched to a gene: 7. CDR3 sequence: CASSFGWDRRQETQYF. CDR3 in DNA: TGCGCCAGCAGCTTCGGGTGGGACAGGCGCCAAGAGACCCAGTACTTC.

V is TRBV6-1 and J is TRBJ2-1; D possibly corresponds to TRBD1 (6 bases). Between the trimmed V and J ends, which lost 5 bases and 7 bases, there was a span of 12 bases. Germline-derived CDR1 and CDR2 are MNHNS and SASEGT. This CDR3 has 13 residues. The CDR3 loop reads CASSRTVQNEQFF. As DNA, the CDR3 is TGTGCCAGCAGTAGGACAGTCCAAAATGAGCAGTTCTTC.

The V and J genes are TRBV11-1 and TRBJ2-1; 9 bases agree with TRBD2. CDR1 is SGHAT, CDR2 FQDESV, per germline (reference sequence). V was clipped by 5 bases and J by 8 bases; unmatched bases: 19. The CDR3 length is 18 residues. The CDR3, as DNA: TGTGCCAGCAGCCAACCGAGGAGCGGGGGGCTCTCGGGGTATGAGCAGTTCTTC. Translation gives CASSQPRSGGLSGYEQFF.

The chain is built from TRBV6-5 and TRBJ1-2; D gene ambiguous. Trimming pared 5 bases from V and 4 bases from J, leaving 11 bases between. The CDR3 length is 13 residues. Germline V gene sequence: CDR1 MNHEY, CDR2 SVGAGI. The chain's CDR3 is CASSPTEAYGYTF. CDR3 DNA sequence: TGTGCCAGCAGTCCCACAGAAGCCTATGGCTACACCTTC.

The CDR3 DNA reads as TGTGCCAGCAGCGTCTTTAGTGCAGATACGCAGTATTTT. Protein product: CASSVFSADTQYF. J is TRBJ2-3 and V is TRBV7-2; D is undetermined. The CDR3 is made up of 13 amino acids. Germline V lookup: CDR1 SGHTA, CDR2 FQGNSA. Trimming took off 5 bases at V and 4 bases at J, with 10 bases between the two ends.

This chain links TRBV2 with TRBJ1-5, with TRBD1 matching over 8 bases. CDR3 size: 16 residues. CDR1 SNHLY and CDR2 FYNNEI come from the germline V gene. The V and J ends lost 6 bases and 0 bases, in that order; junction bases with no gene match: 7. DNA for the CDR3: TGTGCCAGCAGCCGGGACAGGCAGTATAGCAATCAGCCCCAGCATTTT. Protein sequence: CASSRDRQYSNQPQHF.

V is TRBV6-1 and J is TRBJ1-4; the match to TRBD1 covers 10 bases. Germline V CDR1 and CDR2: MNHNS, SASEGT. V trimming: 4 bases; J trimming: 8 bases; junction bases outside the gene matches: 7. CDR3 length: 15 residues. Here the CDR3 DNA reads TGTGCCAGCAGTGCATCCGGGACAGGGGCCGAAAAACTGTTTTTT. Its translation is CASSASGTGAEKLFF.